This section outlines one TCR beta chain sequence together with its context. Generated by immunoSEQ multiplex PCR, the TCRdb table keeps only in-frame clones and is missing some. The sample comprises 120,000 or so clones, 85% to 95% of which are singletons, and about 3.6% rests with the top ten. This entry is derived from a study of control samples from healthy donors and cancer patients. Sequencing input: blood. The receptor was isolated from a man aged 25-45 years in good health.

The CDR3 is CASSRHLRGRSRVQPQHF. The DNA for the CDR3 is TGTGCCAGCAGTCGCCATCTTAGGGGTCGGAGTAGAGTTCAGCCCCAGCATTTT. The V gene is TRBV6-2 or TRBV6-3, the J gene TRBJ1-5; D is possibly TRBD1 (5 bases). The CDR3 runs to 18 residues. CDR1 and CDR2 (germline): MNHEY, SVGEGT. Trimming removed 5 bases from V and 6 bases from J, with 26 bases in between.